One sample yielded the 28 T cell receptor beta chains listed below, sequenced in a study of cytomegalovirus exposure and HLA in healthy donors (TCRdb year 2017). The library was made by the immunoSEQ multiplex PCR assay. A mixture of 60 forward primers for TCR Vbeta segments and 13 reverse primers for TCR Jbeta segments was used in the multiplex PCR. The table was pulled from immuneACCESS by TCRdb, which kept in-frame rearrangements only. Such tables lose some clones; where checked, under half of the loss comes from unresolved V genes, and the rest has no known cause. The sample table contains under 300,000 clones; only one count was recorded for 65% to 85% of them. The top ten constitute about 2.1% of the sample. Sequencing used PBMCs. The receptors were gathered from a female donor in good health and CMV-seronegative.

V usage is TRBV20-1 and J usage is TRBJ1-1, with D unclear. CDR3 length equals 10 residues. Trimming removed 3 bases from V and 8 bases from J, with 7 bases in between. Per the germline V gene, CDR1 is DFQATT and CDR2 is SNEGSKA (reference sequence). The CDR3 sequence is CSARAEEAFF. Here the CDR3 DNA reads TGCAGTGCTAGGGCGGAAGAAGCTTTCTTT.

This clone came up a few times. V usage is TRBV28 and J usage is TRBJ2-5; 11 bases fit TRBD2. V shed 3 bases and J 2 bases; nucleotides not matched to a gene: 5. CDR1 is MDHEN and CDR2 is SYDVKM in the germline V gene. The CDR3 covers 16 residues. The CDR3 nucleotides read TGTGCCAGCAGTTTCCCACTAGCGGGAGAGCAAGAGACCCAGTACTTC. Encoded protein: CASSFPLAGEQETQYF. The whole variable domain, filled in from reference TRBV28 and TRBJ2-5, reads DVKVTQSSRYLVKRTGEKVFLECVQDMDHENMFWYRQDPGLGLRLIYFSYDVKMKEKGDIPEGYSVSREKKERFSLILESASTNQTSMYLCASSFPLAGEQETQYFGPGTRLLVL.

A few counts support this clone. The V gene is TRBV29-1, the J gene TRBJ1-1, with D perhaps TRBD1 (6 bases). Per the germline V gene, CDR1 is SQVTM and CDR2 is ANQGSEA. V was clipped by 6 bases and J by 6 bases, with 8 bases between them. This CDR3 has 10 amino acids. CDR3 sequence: CSVRTAEAFF. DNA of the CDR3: TGCAGCGTGAGGACAGCTGAAGCTTTCTTT.

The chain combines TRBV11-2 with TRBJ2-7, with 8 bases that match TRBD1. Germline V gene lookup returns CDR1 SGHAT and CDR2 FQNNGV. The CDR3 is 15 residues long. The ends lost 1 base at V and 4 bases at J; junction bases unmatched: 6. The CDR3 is CASSLVAGGGYEQYF. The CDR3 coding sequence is TGTGCCAGCAGCTTAGTGGCAGGGGGCGGGTACGAGCAGTACTTC.

CDR3 DNA sequence: TGTGCCAGCATGTTCTTTCCGGGCTCCTACGAGCAGTACTTC. This translates into CASMFFPGSYEQYF. The chain combines TRBV6-1 with TRBJ2-7, with no clear D. Looked up from germline, CDR1 is MNHNS and CDR2 is SASEGT. The CDR3 consists of 14 residues. V dropped 7 bases and J dropped 0 bases, with 13 bases sitting between them.

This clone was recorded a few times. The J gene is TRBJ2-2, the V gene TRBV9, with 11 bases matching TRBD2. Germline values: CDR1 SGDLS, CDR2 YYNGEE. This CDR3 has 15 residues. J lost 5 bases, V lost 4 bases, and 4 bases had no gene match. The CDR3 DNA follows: TGTGCCAGCAGCATTCGGACTAGCGGGACCGGGGAGCTGTTTTTT. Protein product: CASSIRTSGTGELFF.

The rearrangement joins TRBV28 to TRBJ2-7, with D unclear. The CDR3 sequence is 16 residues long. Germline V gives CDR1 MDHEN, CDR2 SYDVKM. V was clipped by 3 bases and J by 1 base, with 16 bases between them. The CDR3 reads CASSLTDQSTSYEQYF. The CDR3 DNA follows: TGTGCCAGCAGTTTGACCGACCAATCGACTTCCTACGAGCAGTACTTC.

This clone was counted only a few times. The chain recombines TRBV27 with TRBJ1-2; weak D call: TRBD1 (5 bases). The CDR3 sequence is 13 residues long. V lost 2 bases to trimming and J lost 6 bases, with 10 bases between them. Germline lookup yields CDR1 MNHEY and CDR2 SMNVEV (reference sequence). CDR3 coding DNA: TGTGCCAGCAGTTTAAGGGGATCTGATGGCTACACCTTC. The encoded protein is CASSLRGSDGYTF.

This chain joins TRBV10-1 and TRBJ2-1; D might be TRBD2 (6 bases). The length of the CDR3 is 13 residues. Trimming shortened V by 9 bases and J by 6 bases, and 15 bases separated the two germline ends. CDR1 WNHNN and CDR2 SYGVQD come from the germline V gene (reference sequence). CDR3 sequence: CASHVMRGNEQFF. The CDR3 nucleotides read TGCGCCAGTCACGTAATGCGGGGCAATGAGCAGTTCTTC.

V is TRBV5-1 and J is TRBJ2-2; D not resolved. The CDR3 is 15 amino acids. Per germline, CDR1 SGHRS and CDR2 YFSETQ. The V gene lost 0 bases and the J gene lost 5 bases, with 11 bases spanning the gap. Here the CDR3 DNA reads TGCGCCAGCAGCTTGGAACGGTTGGAGACCGGGGAGCTGTTTTTT. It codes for CASSLERLETGELFF.

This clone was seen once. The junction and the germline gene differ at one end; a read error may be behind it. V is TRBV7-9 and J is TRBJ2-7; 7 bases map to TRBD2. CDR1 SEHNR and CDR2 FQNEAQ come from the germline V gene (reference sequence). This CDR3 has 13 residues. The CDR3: CASSLAEAYEQYF. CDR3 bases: TGTGCCAGCAGCCTAGCGGAGGCCTACGAGCAGTACTTC.

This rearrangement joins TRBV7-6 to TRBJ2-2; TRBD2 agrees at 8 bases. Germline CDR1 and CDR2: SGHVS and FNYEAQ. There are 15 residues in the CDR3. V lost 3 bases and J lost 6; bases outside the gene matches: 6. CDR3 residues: CASSFLSGGAGELFF. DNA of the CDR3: TGTGCCAGCAGCTTCCTTTCGGGAGGGGCCGGGGAGCTGTTTTTT.

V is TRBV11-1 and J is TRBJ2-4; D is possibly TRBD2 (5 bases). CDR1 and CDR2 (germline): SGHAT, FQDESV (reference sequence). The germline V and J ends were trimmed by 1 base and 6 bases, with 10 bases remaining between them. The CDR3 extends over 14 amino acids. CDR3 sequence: CASSLVPSGNIQYF. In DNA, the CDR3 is TGTGCCAGCAGCTTAGTTCCCAGCGGAAACATTCAGTACTTC.

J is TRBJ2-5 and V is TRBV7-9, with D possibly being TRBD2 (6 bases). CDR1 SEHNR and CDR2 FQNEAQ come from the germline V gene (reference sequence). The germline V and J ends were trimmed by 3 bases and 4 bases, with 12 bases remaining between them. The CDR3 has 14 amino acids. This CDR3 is CASSLAGRRETQYF. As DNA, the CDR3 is TGTGCCAGCAGCTTGGCGGGGCGGCGAGAGACCCAGTACTTC. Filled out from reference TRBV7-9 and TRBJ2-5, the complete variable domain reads DTGVSQNPRHKITKRGQNVTFRCDPISEHNRLYWYRQTLGQGPEFLTYFQNEAQLEKSRLLSDRFSAERPKGSFSTLEIQRTEQGDSAMYLCASSLAGRRETQYFGPGTRLLVL.

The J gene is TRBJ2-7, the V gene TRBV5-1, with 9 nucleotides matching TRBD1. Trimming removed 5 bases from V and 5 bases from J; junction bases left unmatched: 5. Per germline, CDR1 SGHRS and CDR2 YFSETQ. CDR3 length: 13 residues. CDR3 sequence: CASRWDRENEQYF. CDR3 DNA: TGCGCCAGCAGGTGGGACAGGGAAAACGAGCAGTACTTC.

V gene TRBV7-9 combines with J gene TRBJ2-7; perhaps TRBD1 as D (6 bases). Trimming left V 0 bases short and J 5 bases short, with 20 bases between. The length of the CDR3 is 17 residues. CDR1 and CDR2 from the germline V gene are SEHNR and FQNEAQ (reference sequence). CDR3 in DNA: TGTGCCAGCAGCTTAGCTCAGACAGGCTCGGCCAAACACGAGCAGTACTTC. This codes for CASSLAQTGSAKHEQYF.

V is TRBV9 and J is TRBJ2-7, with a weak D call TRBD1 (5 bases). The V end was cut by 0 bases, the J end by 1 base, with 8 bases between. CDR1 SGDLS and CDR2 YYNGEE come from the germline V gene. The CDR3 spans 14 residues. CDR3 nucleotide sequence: TGTGCCAGCAGCGTAGGACAGAATTCCTACGAGCAGTACTTC. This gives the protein CASSVGQNSYEQYF.

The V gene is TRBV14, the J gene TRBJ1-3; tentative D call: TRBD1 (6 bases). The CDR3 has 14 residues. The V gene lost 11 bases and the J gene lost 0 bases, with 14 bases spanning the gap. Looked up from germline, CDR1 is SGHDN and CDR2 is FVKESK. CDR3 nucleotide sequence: TGTGCCCCCCCTGGACAGTTCTCTGGAAACACCATATATTTT. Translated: CAPPGQFSGNTIYF.

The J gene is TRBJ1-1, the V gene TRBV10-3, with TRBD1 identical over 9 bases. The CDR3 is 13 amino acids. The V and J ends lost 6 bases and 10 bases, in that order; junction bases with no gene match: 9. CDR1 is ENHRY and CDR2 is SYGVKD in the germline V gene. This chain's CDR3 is CAIRGQGMEGAFF. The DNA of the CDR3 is TGTGCCATCAGGGGACAGGGTATGGAGGGAGCTTTCTTT.

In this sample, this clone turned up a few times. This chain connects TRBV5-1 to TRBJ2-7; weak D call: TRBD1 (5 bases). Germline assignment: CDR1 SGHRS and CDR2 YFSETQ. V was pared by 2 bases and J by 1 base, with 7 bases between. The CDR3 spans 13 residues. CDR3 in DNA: TGCGCCAGCAGCTTTGACAGTTCCTACGAGCAGTACTTC. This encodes CASSFDSSYEQYF.

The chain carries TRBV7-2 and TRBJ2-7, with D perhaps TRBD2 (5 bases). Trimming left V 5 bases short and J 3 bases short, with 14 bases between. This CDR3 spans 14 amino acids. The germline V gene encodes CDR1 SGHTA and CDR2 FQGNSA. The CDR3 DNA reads TGTGCCAGCAGCCCGGGTGGGAGCATCTACGAGCAGTACTTC. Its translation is CASSPGGSIYEQYF.

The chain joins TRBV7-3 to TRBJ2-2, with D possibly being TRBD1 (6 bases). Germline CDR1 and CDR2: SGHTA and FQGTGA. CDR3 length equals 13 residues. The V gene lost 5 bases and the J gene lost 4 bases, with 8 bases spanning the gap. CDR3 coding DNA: TGTGCCAGCAGCCAACAGGGCACCGGGGAGCTGTTTTTT. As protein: CASSQQGTGELFF.

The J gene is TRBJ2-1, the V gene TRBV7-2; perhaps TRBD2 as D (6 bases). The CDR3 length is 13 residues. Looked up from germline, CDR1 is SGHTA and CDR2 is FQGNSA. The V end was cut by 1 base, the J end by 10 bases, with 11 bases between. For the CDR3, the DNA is TGTGCCAGCAGCTTAGAGGTGACTAGAGAGCAGTTCTTC. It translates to CASSLEVTREQFF.

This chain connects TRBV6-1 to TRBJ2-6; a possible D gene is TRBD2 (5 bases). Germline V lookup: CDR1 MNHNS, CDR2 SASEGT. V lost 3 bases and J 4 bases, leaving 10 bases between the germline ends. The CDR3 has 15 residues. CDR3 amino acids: CASSERASGANVLTF. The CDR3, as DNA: TGTGCCAGCAGTGAGCGGGCTTCGGGGGCCAACGTCCTGACTTTC.

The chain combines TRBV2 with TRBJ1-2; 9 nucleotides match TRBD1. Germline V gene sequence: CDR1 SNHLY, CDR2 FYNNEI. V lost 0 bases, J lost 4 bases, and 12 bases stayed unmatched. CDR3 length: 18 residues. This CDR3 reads CASSEALLGTGQGYGYTF. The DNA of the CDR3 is TGTGCCAGCAGTGAAGCGCTTCTCGGGACAGGGCAAGGCTATGGCTACACCTTC.

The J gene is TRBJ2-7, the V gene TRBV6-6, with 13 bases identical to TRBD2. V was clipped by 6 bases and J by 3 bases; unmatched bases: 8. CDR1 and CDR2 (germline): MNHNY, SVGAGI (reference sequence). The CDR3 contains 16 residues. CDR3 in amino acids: CASRQGLAGYGYEQYF. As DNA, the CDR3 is TGTGCCAGCAGACAGGGACTAGCGGGATATGGCTACGAGCAGTACTTC.

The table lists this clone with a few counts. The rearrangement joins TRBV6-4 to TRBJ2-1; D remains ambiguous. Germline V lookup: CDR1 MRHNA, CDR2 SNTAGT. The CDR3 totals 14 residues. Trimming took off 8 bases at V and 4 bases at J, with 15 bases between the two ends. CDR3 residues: CASEEPHPYNEQFF. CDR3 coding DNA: TGTGCCAGCGAGGAGCCCCACCCTTACAATGAGCAGTTCTTC.

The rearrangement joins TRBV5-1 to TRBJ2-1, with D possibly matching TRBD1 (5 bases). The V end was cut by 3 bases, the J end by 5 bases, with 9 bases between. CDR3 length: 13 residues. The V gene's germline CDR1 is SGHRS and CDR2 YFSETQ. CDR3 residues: CASSSDRNNEQFF. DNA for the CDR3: TGCGCCAGCAGCTCCGACAGAAACAATGAGCAGTTCTTC.